This TCR beta chain was found in a study of technical replicates of blood from a handful of donors. Germline trimming cut 5 bases from V and 1 base from J; bases unmatched to any gene: 17. Looked up from germline, CDR1 is MDHEN and CDR2 is SYDVKM. The CDR3 is 18 amino acids. TCRdb's copy holds only in-frame clones and misses some; the assay was immunoSEQ multiplex PCR. Altogether around 80,000 clones are present, roughly 98% being singletons, with the ten largest covering more than 0.12%. The sequencing input was T cells isolated from PBMCs. V usage is TRBV28 and J usage is TRBJ2-7; TRBD2 aligns across 7 bases. This receptor was obtained from a human donor in good health. The CDR3 protein is CASSPRRLRRGSSYEQYF. Written as DNA, the CDR3 is TGTGCCAGCAGTCCCCGGAGGCTTCGGCGGGGGAGTTCCTACGAGCAGTACTTC.